The next 10 T cell receptor beta chains were all read from a single sample in a study of blood T cells in healthy people across ages. Alongside a J-beta primer mix, a sample-barcoded 5' primer served in a second PCR lasting roughly 6 to 12 cycles. TCRdb reprocessed the 5' RACE reads with MiXCR, giving one entry per CDR3 protein. This table has about a million distinct CDR3 sequences, roughly half appearing once. Sequencing used blood. The receptors were sampled from a woman aged 55-69 years in good health.

The chain carries TRBV5-1 and TRBJ1-1; D may be TRBD1 (5 bases). The germline CDR1 and CDR2 sequences are SGHRS and YFSETQ. This CDR3 has 15 amino acids. The V and J ends lost 4 bases and 6 bases respectively, with 19 bases between them. In DNA form, the CDR3 reads TGCGCCAGCAGCAAATTTACAACGACAGCGCCTGAAGCTTTCTTT. Its protein product is CASSKFTTTAPEAFF.

This clonotype appeared a few times. The rearrangement uses TRBV6-1 and TRBJ2-3; 9 nucleotides match TRBD2. Germline V gene sequence: CDR1 MNHNS, CDR2 SASEGT. J lost 4 bases, V lost 2 bases, and 7 bases had no gene match. The CDR3 is made up of 16 amino acids. Here the CDR3 DNA reads TGTGCCAGCAGTGAATGGGCTAGCGGGATTTCAGATACGCAGTATTTT. Translating it yields CASSEWASGISDTQYF.

Here the CDR3 reads CASSLLQGGNEQYF. The CDR3 nucleotides read TGTGCCAGCAGTCTACTACAGGGGGGCAATGAGCAGTACTTC. The chain combines TRBV28 with TRBJ2-1; the match to TRBD1 covers 8 bases. The J call may be wrong; the DNA end is better matched by TRBJ2-7. The CDR3 extends over 14 amino acids. Germline values: CDR1 MDHEN, CDR2 SYDVKM.

V gene TRBV18 combines with J gene TRBJ2-1; D remains ambiguous. The DNA matches TRBJ2-7 better at its end, which makes the J call doubtful. This CDR3 comprises 14 residues. In germline, CDR1 is KGHSH, CDR2 LQKENI. CDR3 DNA: TGTGCCAGCTCACGAAGATTGTCTGACAATGAGCAGTACTTC. This codes for CASSRRLSDNEQYF.

This clonotype was found a few times. This chain connects TRBV5-1 to TRBJ2-5, with 11 bases that match TRBD2. The CDR3 totals 15 residues. Germline assignment: CDR1 SGHRS and CDR2 YFSETQ. J was trimmed by 3 bases and V by 4 bases; bases with no gene match: 5. The CDR3, as DNA: TGCGCCAGCAGCGACCCGGGACTAGCGGAAGAGACCCAGTACTTC. Its translation: CASSDPGLAEETQYF.

V and J are TRBV3-1 and TRBJ2-3; D possibly corresponds to TRBD1 (5 bases). V dropped 7 bases and J dropped 6 bases, with 11 bases sitting between them. Per germline, CDR1 LGHDT and CDR2 YNNKEL (reference sequence). CDR3 length: 12 residues. CDR3 nucleotides: TGTGCCAGCATCTCGAAGGGGGATACGCAGTATTTT. Residues: CASISKGDTQYF.

In its sample, this clonotype was seen a few times. The V and J genes are TRBV7-8 and TRBJ2-5, with D perhaps TRBD2 (6 bases). Germline V gene data show CDR1 as SGHVS and CDR2 as FQNEAQ. Trimming removed 1 base from V and 2 bases from J, with 14 bases in between. The CDR3 spans 16 residues. CDR3 DNA: TGTGCCAGCAGCTTAGGTCGACTAGTCCAACAAGAGACCCAGTACTTC. It yields the protein CASSLGRLVQQETQYF.

The gene calls are TRBV20-1 and TRBJ2-7; D remains unclear. With 5 bases removed from V and 3 bases from J, the gap between germline ends came to 5 bases. The germline V gene has CDR1 DFQATT and CDR2 SNEGSKA (reference sequence). The CDR3 has 10 residues. The DNA for the CDR3 is TGCAGTGCTGCAAGCTACGAGCAGTACTTC. Protein sequence: CSAASYEQYF.

The genes are TRBV20-1 and TRBJ1-1; D may be TRBD1 (6 bases). V dropped 5 bases and J dropped 1 base, with 14 bases sitting between them. CDR1 is DFQATT and CDR2 is SNEGSKA in the germline V gene (reference sequence). The CDR3 extends over 14 amino acids. The CDR3 DNA follows: TGCAGTGCTCGGGACACCCGTTGGAACACTGAAGCTTTCTTT. It encodes CSARDTRWNTEAFF.

This clonotype was observed a few times. V and J are TRBV6-5 and TRBJ2-3; tentative D call: TRBD1 (6 bases). CDR3 length: 13 amino acids. CDR1 is MNHEY, CDR2 SVGAGI, per germline. V gave up 5 bases and J gave up 7 bases, with 13 bases separating them. The CDR3 protein is CASSAGTINTQYF. Here the CDR3 DNA reads TGTGCCAGCAGTGCCGGGACAATCAATACGCAGTATTTT.